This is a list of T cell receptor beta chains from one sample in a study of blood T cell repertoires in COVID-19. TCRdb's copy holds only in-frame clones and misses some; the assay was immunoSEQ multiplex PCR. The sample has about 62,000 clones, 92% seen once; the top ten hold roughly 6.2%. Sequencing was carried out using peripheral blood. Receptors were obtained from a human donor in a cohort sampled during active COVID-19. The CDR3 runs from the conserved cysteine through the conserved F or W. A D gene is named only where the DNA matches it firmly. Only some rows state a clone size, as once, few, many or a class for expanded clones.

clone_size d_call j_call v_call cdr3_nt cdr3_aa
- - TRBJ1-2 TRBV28 TGTGCCAGCAGTTTCTCCAGTGTTATTGGCTACACCTTC CASSFSSVIGYTF
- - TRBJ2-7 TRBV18 TGTGCCAGCTCACCAAAAGGGGATACTCCCTACGAGCAGTACTTC CASSPKGDTPYEQYF
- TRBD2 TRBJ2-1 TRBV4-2 TGTGCCAGCAGCCAAGGGACGGGGGAGGGCCTCTACAATGAGCAGTTCTTC CASSQGTGEGLYNEQFF
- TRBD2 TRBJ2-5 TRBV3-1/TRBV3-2 TGTGCCAGCAGCCAAGGGACTAGCGGGACACAGACCCAGTACTTC CASSQGTSGTQTQYF
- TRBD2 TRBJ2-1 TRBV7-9 TGTGCCAGCAGCTTAAGCGGGAGGGTCGAGTTCTTC CASSLSGRVEFF
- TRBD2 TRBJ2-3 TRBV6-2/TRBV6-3 TGTGCCAGCAGTTATGGGGGTGCGGGAGGGGCGGCAGATACGCAGTATTTT CASSYGGAGGAADTQYF
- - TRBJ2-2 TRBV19 TGTGCCAGTAGCCGAGGGACTCCAACGAACACCGGGGAGCTGTTTTTT CASSRGTPTNTGELFF
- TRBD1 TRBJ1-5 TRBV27 TGTGCCAGCAGATCAGACAGGGGCAATCAGCCCCAGCATTTT CASRSDRGNQPQHF
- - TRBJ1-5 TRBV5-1 TGCGCCAGCAGCTTTGGGGAGGGCGCTCAGCCCCAGCATTTT CASSFGEGAQPQHF
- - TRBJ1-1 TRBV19 TGTGCCAGTACCATTACCGGGAGAAACACTGAAGCTTTCTTT CASTITGRNTEAFF
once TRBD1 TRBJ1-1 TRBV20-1 TGCAGTGCTAGTAGAGGGGGCCCTTGGGGCGCTTCGAACACTGAAGCTTTCTTT CSASRGGPWGASNTEAFF
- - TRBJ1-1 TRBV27 TGTGCCAGCAGTTTTGGTTGGGGCGCGGCAGCTTTCTTT CASSFGWGAAAFF
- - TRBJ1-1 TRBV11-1 TGTGCCAGCAGCTTAGATGGGGCGGTGAACACTGAAGCTTTCTTT CASSLDGAVNTEAFF
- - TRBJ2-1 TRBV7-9 TGTGCCAGCAGCGCGCTTCGAGGACAAAACAATGAGCAGTTCTTC CASSALRGQNNEQFF
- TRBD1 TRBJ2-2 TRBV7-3 TGTGCCAGCAGCCAAAACAGGGGAAACACCGGGGAGCTGTTTTTT CASSQNRGNTGELFF
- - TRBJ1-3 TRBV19 TGTGCCAGTATCAGGGGAAACACCATATATTTT CASIRGNTIYF
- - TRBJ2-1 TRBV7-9 TGTGCCAGCAGCCTTTTTAGCTCCTACAATGAGCAGTTCTTC CASSLFSSYNEQFF
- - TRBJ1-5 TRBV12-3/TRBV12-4 TGTGCCAGCGACACTAGATCGAATCAGCCCCAGCATTTT CASDTRSNQPQHF
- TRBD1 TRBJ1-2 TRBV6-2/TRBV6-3 TGTGCCAGCAGTTCCTTACCGGGACAGGGTTCCTATGGCTACACCTTC CASSSLPGQGSYGYTF
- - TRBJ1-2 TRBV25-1 TGTGCCAGCAGTCAGGGCATGAGTGGCTACACCTTC CASSQGMSGYTF
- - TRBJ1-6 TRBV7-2 TGTGCCAGCAGCTTAAAAGGGCAGGGAAACTCACCCCTCCACTTT CASSLKGQGNSPLHF
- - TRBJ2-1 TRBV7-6 TGTGCCAGCAGGGGGTCCGGGATACCTCCCTACAATGAGCAGTTCTTC CASRGSGIPPYNEQFF
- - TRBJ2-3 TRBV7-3 TGTGCCAGCAGCTTAGGGACAACGGGGAGCGGAGCAGATACGCAGTATTTT CASSLGTTGSGADTQYF
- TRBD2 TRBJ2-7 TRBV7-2 TGTGCCAGCAGCCCTAGCGGGGGGGCTTACGAGCAGTACTTC CASSPSGGAYEQYF
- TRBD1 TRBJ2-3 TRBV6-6 TGTGCCAGCAGTTACAGGGCCCAGGGGGCAGATACGCAGTATTTT CASSYRAQGADTQYF
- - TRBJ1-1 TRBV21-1 TGTGCCAGCAGCAACGGAGCGCTCAGGAACACTGAAGCTTTCTTT CASSNGALRNTEAFF
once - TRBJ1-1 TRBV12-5 TGTGCTAGTGGTCTCTTGAACACTGAAGCTTTCTTT CASGLLNTEAFF
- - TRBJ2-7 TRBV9 TGTGCCAGCAGCCTGGGGGCTTCTGCCTCCTACGAGCAGTACTTC CASSLGASASYEQYF
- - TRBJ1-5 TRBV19 TGTGCCAGTACCCAGGGTTGGCAGCCCCAGCATTTT CASTQGWQPQHF
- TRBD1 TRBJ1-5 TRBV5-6 TGTGCCAGCAGCTCAGGGACAGGGGGCAATCAGCCCCAGCATTTT CASSSGTGGNQPQHF
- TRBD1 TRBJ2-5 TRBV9 TGTGCCAGCAGCGTAGGGACAGGGGGCCAAGAGACCCAGTACTTC CASSVGTGGQETQYF
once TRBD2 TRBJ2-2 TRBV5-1 TGCGCCAGCAGCATCTTTAGCGGGAGTGGAACCGGGGAGCTGTTTTTT CASSIFSGSGTGELFF
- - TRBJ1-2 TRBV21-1 TGTGCCAGCAGCCATCGCATGGGCGGCTACACCTTC CASSHRMGGYTF
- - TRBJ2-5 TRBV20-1 TGCAGTGCTAGTAAAGTCCAACCGGGGGAGACCCAGTACTTC CSASKVQPGETQYF
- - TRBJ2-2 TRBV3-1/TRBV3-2 TGTGCCAGCAGCCATGGGGCAGGGAACACCGGGGAGCTGTTTTTT CASSHGAGNTGELFF
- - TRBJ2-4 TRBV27 TGTGCCAGCAGTTTATCCTACCACAATGGGGCACAGGGAGGGGAGAGCACCGGGTCTAGACAGTACTTC CASSLSYHNGAQGGESTGSRQYF
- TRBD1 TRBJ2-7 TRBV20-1 TGCAGTGCTAGTTACAGGGGGAGCTACGAGCAGTACTTC CSASYRGSYEQYF
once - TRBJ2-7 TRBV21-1 TGTGCCAGCAGATCGTCGAGGGAATACGAGCAGTACTTC CASRSSREYEQYF